A selection of T cell receptor beta chains follows, all from one sample in a study of early T cells in non-severe SARS-CoV-2 infection. Using its own MiXCR run on the 5' RACE reads, TCRdb lists one record per CDR3 protein. The sample lists about 52,000 distinct CDR3 sequences, around 10% seen once, with less than 15% in the top ten. Sequencing was done on a sample of whole blood. The receptor source for this set is an adult who was a healthcare worker with PCR-confirmed SARS-CoV-2 infection or an uninfected control (not recorded which). Each CDR3 is given with its conserved first and last residue. Each record gives: D gene, clone size, V gene, CDR3 length, J gene, CDR3 DNA, CDR3 protein. A D gene is named only where the DNA matches it firmly. Not every row has a clone size; where given, it reads once, few, many or a size class.

TRBD2	few	TRBV4-2	16	TRBJ2-1	TGTGCCAGCAGCCCTAGAGGGACTAGCGGGAGAAATGAGCAGTTCTTC	CASSPRGTSGRNEQFF
-	many	TRBV27	17	TRBJ2-2	TGTGCCAGCAGTTTCAGGGGGGGACAGGCCAGAACCGGGGAGCTGTTTTTT	CASSFRGGQARTGELFF
-	-	TRBV6-2/TRBV6-3	13	TRBJ1-1	TGTGCCAGCAGTTACCGAATGAACACTGAAGCTTTCTTT	CASSYRMNTEAFF
TRBD2	-	TRBV12-3/TRBV12-4	15	TRBJ2-1	TGTGCCAGCAGTGCCTATAGCGGGAGGACCGAGGAGCAGTTCTTC	CASSAYSGRTEEQFF
-	many	TRBV29-1	12	TRBJ2-5	TGCAGCGTTGAGCCCGGGTTGGAGACCCAGTACTTC	CSVEPGLETQYF
-	many	TRBV19	15	TRBJ2-1	TGTGCCAGTAGTCCTCGGGGCCTCTCCTACAATGAGCAGTTCTTC	CASSPRGLSYNEQFF
-	many	TRBV20-1	13	TRBJ2-4	TGCAGTGCTAGTAGTGGCAGTTTTGGCATTCAGTACTTC	CSASSGSFGIQYF
-	many	TRBV6-2/TRBV6-3	15	TRBJ1-3	TGTGCCAGCAGTTACTCGGGACAATTCGGAAACACCATATATTTT	CASSYSGQFGNTIYF
-	-	TRBV9	13	TRBJ1-2	TGTGCCAGCAGAGGTTTCAGGCGTCCTGGCTACACCTTC	CASRGFRRPGYTF
TRBD1	few	TRBV4-3	14	TRBJ1-2	TGCGCCAGCAGCCAAGTCAGGGGGAGAAGTGGCTACACCTTC	CASSQVRGRSGYTF
TRBD2	few	TRBV13	15	TRBJ2-2	TGTGCCAGCAGACTAACTAGCGGGAGCGCCGGGGAGCCGTTTTTT	CASRLTSGSAGEPFF
-	many	TRBV6-1	11	TRBJ2-4	TGTGCCAGCAGTGAAGGGGACATTCAGTACTTC	CASSEGDIQYF
TRBD1	many	TRBV4-3	14	TRBJ2-7	TGCGCCAGCAGCCACGGGACAGGCCCTGGCGAGCAGTACTTC	CASSHGTGPGEQYF
TRBD2	-	TRBV29-1	14	TRBJ2-5	TGCAGCGTTAAGGGCGGGAGGGATCAAGAGACCCAGTACTTC	CSVKGGRDQETQYF
-	-	TRBV19	18	TRBJ2-6	TGTGCCAGTAGTATCTCTTCGGGACTGCTCTCTGGGACCAACGTCCTGACTTTC	CASSISSGLLSGTNVLTF
-	many	TRBV7-3	15	TRBJ2-5	TGTGCCAGCAGCTTAACTAGCGCCGAGGGAGAGACCCAGTACTTC	CASSLTSAEGETQYF
TRBD1	many	TRBV2	14	TRBJ1-4	TGTGCCAGCAGTCTTCGCAGGGGGGATGAAAAACTGTTTTTT	CASSLRRGDEKLFF
-	-	TRBV7-6	13	TRBJ2-5	TGTGCCAGCAGCCCGACTTCCCAAGAGACCCAGTACTTC	CASSPTSQETQYF
-	-	TRBV11-2	15	TRBJ2-5	TGTGCCAGCAGCCCTCGCCTATCAACGGGGGAGACCCAGTACTTC	CASSPRLSTGETQYF
-	many	TRBV28	14	TRBJ1-5	TGTGCCAGCAGAGGTCCCGGGAGCAATCAGCCCCAGCATTTT	CASRGPGSNQPQHF
TRBD2	few	TRBV7-2	14	TRBJ2-3	TGTGCCAGCAGGCAAACTAGCGGCCCCGATACGCAGTATTTT	CASRQTSGPDTQYF
-	-	TRBV20-1	15	TRBJ2-3	TGCAGTGCTCGAAGAGCGGGCCTGGGCACAGATACGCAGTATTTT	CSARRAGLGTDTQYF
-	many	TRBV7-9	14	TRBJ1-1	TGTGCCAGCAGCTTAGATTCGGGCCTCGCTGAAGCTTTCTTT	CASSLDSGLAEAFF
-	-	TRBV4-1	14	TRBJ2-7	TGCGCCAGCAGCCAAGCAAGTGTCGGATACGAGCAGTACTTC	CASSQASVGYEQYF
-	once	TRBV7-2	14	TRBJ2-5	TGTGCCAGCAGCTTAGGCGCACGTGGAGAGACCCAGTACTTC	CASSLGARGETQYF
-	-	TRBV24-1	13	TRBJ1-4	TGTGCCACCTCAGGGTCAACTAATGAAAAACTGTTTTTT	CATSGSTNEKLFF
-	few	TRBV20-1	15	TRBJ2-7	TGCAGTGCCCAAAGTGGGCGGGGAAGCTCCTACGAGCAGTACTTC	CSAQSGRGSSYEQYF
TRBD2	many	TRBV5-1	14	TRBJ2-1	TGCGCCAGCAGCTCTAGCGGGGGGGGCAATGAGCAGTTCTTC	CASSSSGGGNEQFF
-	few	TRBV18	16	TRBJ2-1	TGTGCCAGCTCCCCGAGGGGGGGGACAGTTACGGCTGAGCAGTTCTTC	CASSPRGGTVTAEQFF
TRBD2	many	TRBV20-1	15	TRBJ2-1	TGCAGTGCTAGAGATAAGCGGGGATACTACAATGAGCAGTTCTTC	CSARDKRGYYNEQFF
TRBD2	few	TRBV10-3	13	TRBJ2-2	TGTGCCATCACGGCGGGAGTCAATGGGGAGCTGTTTTTT	CAITAGVNGELFF
-	many	TRBV29-1	11	TRBJ2-1	TGCAGCGTTTACTCGTCCAATGAGCAGTTCTTC	CSVYSSNEQFF
TRBD2	-	TRBV5-1	14	TRBJ2-7	TGCGCCAGCAGCGCGGGGGGGCCGAAGAACGAGCAGTACTTC	CASSAGGPKNEQYF
-	few	TRBV19	13	TRBJ1-3	TGTGCCAGTATGAGATCAGCTCGAAACACCATATATTTT	CASMRSARNTIYF
-	-	TRBV5-1	18	TRBJ2-3	TGCGCCAGCAGCTTGGGTCGGGGCGGAACTACTAGCACAGATACGCAGTATTTT	CASSLGRGGTTSTDTQYF
-	many	TRBV9	16	TRBJ2-3	TGTGCCAGCAGCGTAGAGGCTAGCAGCCTCACAGATACGCAGTATTTT	CASSVEASSLTDTQYF
-	-	TRBV11-2	14	TRBJ2-3	TGTGCCAGCAGCTTAGGACAGCACGGAGATACGCAGTATTTT	CASSLGQHGDTQYF
-	many	TRBV5-5	13	TRBJ1-2	TGTGCCAGCAGCTTGACGGGAACAGATGGCTACACCTTC	CASSLTGTDGYTF
TRBD1	few	TRBV9	15	TRBJ2-1	TGTGCCAGCAGCGATCCGGGACAGGGGGCGAGTGAGCAGTTCTTC	CASSDPGQGASEQFF
-	few	TRBV20-1	15	TRBJ2-5	TGCAGTGCTAGAGATCCGGGGAGGGGGCAGGAGACCCAGTACTTC	CSARDPGRGQETQYF
TRBD1	few	TRBV9	14	TRBJ2-5	TGTGCCAGCAGCGTCCGGACAGGTCAAGAGACCCAGTACTTC	CASSVRTGQETQYF
TRBD2	-	TRBV11-2	16	TRBJ2-3	TGTGCCAGCAGCCATTGGACTAGCGGGATCACAGATACGCAGTATTTT	CASSHWTSGITDTQYF
-	few	TRBV12-3/TRBV12-4	15	TRBJ1-2	TGTGCCAGCAGTCCCAACCAGGGAAGTAACTATGGCTACACCTTC	CASSPNQGSNYGYTF
-	many	TRBV5-1	13	TRBJ1-1	TGCGCCAGCAGCTTGGATGGGGCCAACCGAGCTTTCTTT	CASSLDGANRAFF
-	-	TRBV12-3/TRBV12-4	14	TRBJ1-2	TGTGCCAGCAGTCGGACCGTTGAGTTGGCTGGCTACACCTTC	CASSRTVELAGYTF
-	many	TRBV28	13	TRBJ1-1	TGTGCCAGCAGTTTTTCCGAGTATGGTGAAGCTTTCTTT	CASSFSEYGEAFF
-	many	TRBV7-9	15	TRBJ2-1	TGTGCCAGCAGCTTTGAAGGGGTAGATTACAATGAGCAGTTCTTC	CASSFEGVDYNEQFF
-	-	TRBV19	14	TRBJ2-7	TGTGCCAGTAGTTTGACAGCTTATTACTACGAGCAGTACTTC	CASSLTAYYYEQYF
-	-	TRBV21-1	15	TRBJ2-5	TGTGCCAGCAGCAATCAAAGGGTGGTCCAAGAGACCCAGTACTTC	CASSNQRVVQETQYF
-	-	TRBV20-1	13	TRBJ2-7	TGCAGTGCATCCGTGGGGGGCCGAGAGGAGCAGTACTTC	CSASVGGREEQYF
-	many	TRBV9	17	TRBJ2-1	TGTGCCAGCAGCGCTGGAGGGGGGGTCGGACCTTACAATGAGCAGTTCTTC	CASSAGGGVGPYNEQFF
TRBD1	many	TRBV7-9	15	TRBJ1-4	TGTGCCAGCAGCCCACCGGGACAGGGTAATGAAAAACTGTTTTTT	CASSPPGQGNEKLFF
-	-	TRBV5-4	16	TRBJ1-2	TGTGCCAGCAGCTTGGGGGCGGGGGCGCAGAACTATGGCTACACCTTC	CASSLGAGAQNYGYTF
-	many	TRBV28	14	TRBJ1-5	TGTGCCAGCAGCAACCCACCCGGCGGTCAGCCCCAGCATTTT	CASSNPPGGQPQHF